This T cell receptor (beta chain) stems from a study of T cell responses to AZD1222 COVID-19 vaccine. The CDR3 runs to 14 residues. V shed 5 bases and J 6 bases; nucleotides not matched to a gene: 9. Per germline, CDR1 LNHDA and CDR2 SQIVND (reference sequence). Clones were sequenced by immunoSEQ multiplex PCR, and TCRdb holds only the in-frame ones, with some missing. Seen here are some 120,000 clones, 85% to 90% observed once, and the top ten hold 25% to 35%. Material: peripheral blood, obtained on day 0 of AZD1222 vaccination. This clonotype was obtained from an adult in good health. The V and J genes are TRBV19 and TRBJ1-1, with 7 nucleotides matching TRBD1. The CDR3 DNA follows: TGTGCCAGTAGTCGACAGGGTGGGGTCCCTGAAGCTTTCTTT. Translating gives CASSRQGGVPEAFF.